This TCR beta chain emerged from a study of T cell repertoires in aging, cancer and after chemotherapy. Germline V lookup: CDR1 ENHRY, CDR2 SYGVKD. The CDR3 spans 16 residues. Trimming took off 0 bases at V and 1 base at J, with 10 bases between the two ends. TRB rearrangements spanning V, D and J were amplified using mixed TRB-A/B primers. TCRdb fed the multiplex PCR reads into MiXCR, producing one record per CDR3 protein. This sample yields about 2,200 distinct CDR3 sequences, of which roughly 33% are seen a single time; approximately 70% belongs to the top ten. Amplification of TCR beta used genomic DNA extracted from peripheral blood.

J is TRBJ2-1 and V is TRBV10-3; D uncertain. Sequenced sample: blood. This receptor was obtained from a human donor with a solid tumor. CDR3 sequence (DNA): TGTGCCATCAGTGAGTCGATGGTGGGGTCCTACAATGAGCAGTTCTTC. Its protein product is CAISESMVGSYNEQFF.